This T cell receptor (beta chain) emerged from a study of T cell changes during pregnancy in multiple sclerosis. Sequencing was performed with immunoSEQ multiplex PCR; in TCRdb, only in-frame clones are kept and a portion is missing. In the table there are some 71,000 clones, just over 90% of which are singletons. Between the trimmed V and J ends, which lost 0 bases and 7 bases, there was a span of 16 bases. This CDR3 has 16 residues. The germline V gene has CDR1 SGHRS and CDR2 YFSETQ. The genes are TRBV5-1 and TRBJ1-4; no clear D gene. Sequencing was performed on peripheral blood, taken after pregnancy. The origin of this receptor is a female donor with multiple sclerosis, enrolled in a pregnancy study. CDR3 sequence (DNA): TGCGCCAGCAGCTTGGTGCCGGGTACGGCTTCTGAAAAACTGTTTTTT. Translated: CASSLVPGTASEKLFF.